This TCR beta chain was sequenced during a study of T cells after posttransplantation cyclophosphamide. Clones were read by immunoSEQ multiplex PCR, and TCRdb kept only the in-frame ones, dropping some. Of around 22,000 clones listed, about 90% are singletons. Cyclophosphamide on days +3 and +4 followed busulfan-fludarabine conditioning and a marrow graft. V shed 6 bases and J shed 8 bases, with 15 bases lying between them. The CDR3 runs 12 residues. Germline CDR1 and CDR2: SQVTM and ANQGSEA. The material was PBMCs, obtained after allogeneic stem cell transplant with posttransplant cyclophosphamide. The rearrangement joins TRBV29-1 to TRBJ2-3; D remains unclear. This receptor was identified in a female patient aged 30-39 years who received an allogeneic stem cell transplant from an unrelated donor, was CMV-positive, and had no GVHD. Some T cells may have originated in the graft donor. Written as DNA, the CDR3 is TGCAGCGTCCTACCGGGTGATGGTACGCAGTATTTT. Translation gives CSVLPGDGTQYF.